This passage covers 17 T cell receptor beta chains from one sample sequenced in a study of blood T cells in healthy people across ages. Alongside a J-beta primer mix, a sample-barcoded 5' primer served in a second PCR lasting roughly 6 to 12 cycles. Via MiXCR, TCRdb re-called the 5' RACE reads, giving one row per CDR3 protein. The sample shows about 930,000 distinct CDR3 sequences, around 29% of them seen only once. The same data also went into a second study, on T cells of mothers and their children.

The sequenced material came from blood. The receptors originated from a woman aged 40 to 50 in good health.

The V and J genes are TRBV7-3 and TRBJ2-4; perhaps D is TRBD1 or TRBD2 (6 bases each). Germline CDR1 SGHTA, CDR2 FQGTGA. CDR3 size: 16 residues. With 1 base removed from V and 3 bases from J, the gap between germline ends came to 13 bases. For the CDR3, the DNA is TGTGCCAGCAGCTTAAAAGGGGGGCCGGGCAAAAACATTCAGTACTTC. As protein: CASSLKGGPGKNIQYF.

This clonotype was recorded many times. This rearrangement joins TRBV20-1 to TRBJ1-4, with TRBD1 as a possible D gene (6 bases). Between the trimmed V and J ends, which lost 3 bases and 4 bases, there was a span of 15 bases. The CDR3 has 15 residues. CDR1 is DFQATT, CDR2 SNEGSKA, per germline (reference sequence). CDR3 sequence reads: CSASPQGGINEKLFF. The CDR3 nucleotides read TGCAGTGCTAGTCCACAGGGTGGGATTAATGAAAAACTGTTTTTT.

The chain has TRBV7-9 and TRBJ2-1, with TRBD2 matching 13 bases. Germline CDR1 SEHNR, CDR2 FQNEAQ (reference sequence). The length of the CDR3 is 15 residues. J lost 8 bases, V lost 3 bases, and 4 bases had no gene match. The CDR3 sequence: CASSFTSGGAHEQFF. In DNA, the CDR3 is TGTGCCAGCAGCTTCACTAGCGGGGGGGCGCATGAGCAGTTCTTC.

This clonotype was counted many times. V gene TRBV7-2 combines with J gene TRBJ2-3, with a possible D match to TRBD2 (6 bases). Germline CDR1 reads SGHTA; CDR2 reads FQGNSA. The CDR3 sequence is 15 residues long. Trimming took off 4 bases at V and 1 base at J, with 12 bases between the two ends. The CDR3 region is CASSSQGGGTDTQYF. CDR3 DNA sequence: TGTGCCAGCAGCTCTCAGGGCGGGGGCACAGATACGCAGTATTTT.

This clonotype was picked up a small number of times. The V and J genes are TRBV2 and TRBJ2-7; TRBD1 matches at 8 bases. CDR1 and CDR2 (germline): SNHLY, FYNNEI. J gave up 1 base and V 11 bases, and 10 bases lay outside the gene matches. There are 14 residues in the CDR3. CDR3 nucleotide sequence: TGTGCCGGAGGGAGGACAGGGCAATCCTACGAGCAGTACTTC. Residues: CAGGRTGQSYEQYF.

At least ten counts were recorded for this clonotype. V usage is TRBV29-1 and J usage is TRBJ1-1; perhaps TRBD1 as D (5 bases). V was cut by 1 base and J by 3 bases, with 18 bases left in between. CDR3 length: 16 amino acids. Germline CDR1 reads SQVTM; CDR2 reads ANQGSEA. CDR3 in DNA: TGCAGCGTTGAAGGTGGGGAGGCAGGGTGGTACACTGAAGCTTTCTTT. Protein sequence: CSVEGGEAGWYTEAFF.

The rearrangement joins TRBV12-3 or TRBV12-4 to TRBJ2-5; the match to TRBD2 covers 12 bases. Judging by the DNA end, TRBJ2-7 fits better; the J call may be wrong. The CDR3 length is 15 residues. The CDR3 DNA is TGTGCCAGCAGCTCTAGCGGGAGGGCCCGCTACGAGCAGTACTTC. It translates to CASSSSGRARYEQYF.

This clonotype was seen a few times. The V and J genes are TRBV20-1 and TRBJ1-1; possibly TRBD1 for D (5 bases). Trimming stripped 3 bases from V and 3 bases from J, with 14 bases between. The CDR3 contains 14 residues. Per the germline V gene, CDR1 is DFQATT and CDR2 is SNEGSKA (reference sequence). CDR3 amino acids: CSASWGPLDTEAFF. The CDR3 DNA is TGCAGTGCTAGCTGGGGACCGCTAGACACTGAAGCTTTCTTT.

The V and J genes are TRBV19 and TRBJ1-5; 7 nucleotides match TRBD1. Germline V gives CDR1 LNHDA, CDR2 SQIVND (reference sequence). This CDR3 spans 15 amino acids. V shed 6 bases and J 0 bases; nucleotides not matched to a gene: 5. The CDR3 sequence: CASRDRPNSNQPQHF. For the CDR3, the DNA is TGTGCCAGTAGGGACAGGCCTAATAGCAATCAGCCCCAGCATTTT.

This chain joins TRBV4-1 and TRBJ2-7; TRBD2 matches 15 bases. V lost 4 bases, J lost 3 bases, and 10 bases stayed unmatched. The CDR3 has 18 residues. The germline V gene encodes CDR1 MGHRA and CDR2 YSYEKL. The CDR3 is CASSRPGLAGGAYYEQYF. The CDR3 nucleotides are TGCGCCAGCAGCCGGCCGGGACTAGCGGGGGGAGCTTACTACGAGCAGTACTTC.

The genes are TRBV10-3 and TRBJ2-3, with 12 bases identical to TRBD2. The V gene end was trimmed by 8 bases and the J gene end by 0 bases; junction bases not matched to a gene: 6. The V gene's germline CDR1 is ENHRY and CDR2 SYGVKD. CDR3 length equals 16 residues. The CDR3 loop reads CAIGTSGGFSTDTQYF. CDR3 nucleotides: TGTGCCATCGGAACTAGCGGGGGGTTCAGCACAGATACGCAGTATTTT.

This clonotype came up many times. The chain uses TRBV20-1 and TRBJ1-2, with D unclear. The CDR3 covers 13 residues. V was cut by 5 bases and J by 4 bases, with 14 bases left in between. Germline-derived CDR1 and CDR2 are DFQATT and SNEGSKA (reference sequence). CDR3 DNA: TGCAGTGCTCCCCCCGGGCCCCTCTATGGCTACACCTTC. Its translation is CSAPPGPLYGYTF.

The J gene is TRBJ2-1, the V gene TRBV6-4; TRBD1 aligns across 12 bases. CDR1 and CDR2 (germline): MRHNA, SNTAGT. V lost 6 bases, J lost 15 bases, and 6 bases stayed unmatched. The CDR3 runs to 12 residues. The CDR3 spells CASRAGTGGLFF. CDR3 DNA sequence: TGTGCCAGCAGAGCCGGGACAGGGGGCTTGTTCTTC.

The CDR3 loop is CASSHRPGQTTGELFF. CDR3 DNA sequence: TGTGCCAGCAGCCATCGGCCGGGACAGACAACCGGGGAGCTGTTTTTT. The genes are TRBV7-2 and TRBJ2-2, with 7 bases that match TRBD1. V was pared by 5 bases and J by 5 bases, with 11 bases of the junction left unmatched. Germline V gene sequence: CDR1 SGHTA, CDR2 FQGNSA. This CDR3 region has 16 residues. Full variable domain (outside the CDR3, taken from reference TRBV7-2 and TRBJ2-2): GAGVSQSPSNKVTEKGKDVELRCDPISGHTALYWYRQSLGQGLEFLIYFQGNSAPDKSGLPSDRFSAERTGGSVSTLTIQRTQQEDSAVYLCASSHRPGQTTGELFFGEGSRLTVL.

This clonotype showed up many times. The rearrangement uses TRBV12-3 or TRBV12-4 and TRBJ1-2; no definite D call. CDR3 size: 11 residues. V lost 4 bases and J 9 bases, leaving 9 bases between the germline ends. CDR3: CASSYSGSYTF. CDR3 coding DNA: TGTGCCAGCAGTTACAGCGGTAGCTACACCTTC.

Points on this clonotype: A clone one base away is much larger, so this may be a read error. V and J are TRBV20-1 and TRBJ2-7; D tentatively fits TRBD1 or TRBD2 (7 bases each). V lost 6 bases and J lost 7, with 19 bases in between. Germline V CDR1 and CDR2: DFQATT, SNEGSKA (reference sequence). The CDR3 runs to 13 residues. The CDR3 sequence: CSAQGGGYNEQYF. CDR3 nucleotides: TGCAGTGCCCAGGGGGGGGGCTACAATGAGCAGTACTTC.

This chain uses TRBV27 with TRBJ1-6; the D gene is possibly TRBD1 (5 bases). The CDR3 totals 17 residues. Trimming pared 4 bases from V and 7 bases from J, leaving 20 bases between. The germline V gene encodes CDR1 MNHEY and CDR2 SMNVEV (reference sequence). The CDR3 coding sequence is TGTGCCAGCAGTTCCGGACAAAATGTAATCGGGAATTCACCCCTCCACTTT. Translated: CASSSGQNVIGNSPLHF.